The rows below give T cell receptor beta chains drawn from one sample of a study of cytotoxic CD8 clonotypes in ibrutinib-treated CLL. Some clones are missing from TCRdb's copy, which holds only in-frame ones; the method was immunoSEQ multiplex PCR. This sample has about 70,000 clones; less than 95% occur once, and the top ten carry approximately 3%. Specimen: PBMCs, collected after 12 months of ibrutinib treatment. Receptor source: a human donor with chronic lymphocytic leukemia. Both conserved end residues are part of each CDR3. A D gene is named only where the DNA matches it firmly. Part of the rows lack a size; the others show once, few, many or a class for expanded clones.

CDR3 DNA | CDR3 protein | D gene | V gene | clone size | J gene
TGTGCCAGCAGCCTGCTCGGTCTAGCGGGCGGGAGGGCCTTGGATGAGCAGTTCTTC | CASSLLGLAGGRALDEQFF | TRBD2 | TRBV6-4 | - | TRBJ2-1
TGTGCCAGCAGCCAAGTAGGGACGTCGGGGGATCAGCCCCAGCATTTT | CASSQVGTSGDQPQHF | - | TRBV4-2 | - | TRBJ1-5
TGCGCCAGCAGCTCCGCCGGGACACACACAGATACGCAGTATTTT | CASSSAGTHTDTQYF | - | TRBV5-1 | - | TRBJ2-3
TGTGCCAGCAGCCTCTTGGGGGGGCACAGCTATGGCTACACCTTC | CASSLLGGHSYGYTF | - | TRBV14 | - | TRBJ1-2
TGCGCCAGCAGTGATGGGATGACTAATGAAAAACTGTTTTTT | CASSDGMTNEKLFF | - | TRBV10-1 | - | TRBJ1-4
TGTGCCAGCAGCTTGGGCGGGAGGAACTACGAGCAGTACTTC | CASSLGGRNYEQYF | TRBD2 | TRBV7-2 | once | TRBJ2-7
TGTGCAAACTTGACAGGACCTAACTATGGCTACACCTTC | CANLTGPNYGYTF | - | TRBV30 | - | TRBJ1-2
TGTGCCAGCAGTTACTCTGGATTGGTCCAGCTGCATGGCTACACCTTC | CASSYSGLVQLHGYTF | - | TRBV6-5 | - | TRBJ1-2
TGTGCCAGCAGTTTTAGCGGGAGGGGCAACACCGGGGAGCTGTTTTTT | CASSFSGRGNTGELFF | TRBD2 | TRBV27 | - | TRBJ2-2
TGTGCCAGCAGCTTAGTGGGGACTAGGGGTGCCGGGGAGCTGTTTTTT | CASSLVGTRGAGELFF | TRBD2 | TRBV7-2 | - | TRBJ2-2
TGTGCCAGCAGCGTAGGTGGCAGAAGCTACGAGCAGTACTTC | CASSVGGRSYEQYF | - | TRBV9 | - | TRBJ2-7
TGTGCCAGCAGCTTGGGAACCCCTAGTCTCCTCGCCGAGCAGTACTTC | CASSLGTPSLLAEQYF | - | TRBV5-4 | - | TRBJ2-7
TGTGCCAGCAAGGGACTAGCGGGGATTAGGGAGCAGTTCTTC | CASKGLAGIREQFF | TRBD2 | TRBV27 | - | TRBJ2-1
TGCGCCAGCAGCTTGGGCCTAGCGGGAGTTGATGAGCAGTTCTTC | CASSLGLAGVDEQFF | TRBD2 | TRBV5-1 | - | TRBJ2-1
TGTGTCTGGGGAGAAGGAGCAGGGGCAAAAGGCTACACCTTC | CVWGEGAGAKGYTF | - | TRBV30 | - | TRBJ1-2
TGTGCCAGCAGGGGGACAGGGGGCCACGAGCAGTACTTC | CASRGTGGHEQYF | TRBD1 | TRBV28 | - | TRBJ2-7
TGTGCCAGCAGTTTACTTATCTACAATGAGCAGTTCTTC | CASSLLIYNEQFF | - | TRBV28 | - | TRBJ2-1
TGTGCCAGCAGTGATTCCGGGACCACAGATACGCAGTATTTT | CASSDSGTTDTQYF | - | TRBV25-1 | - | TRBJ2-3
TGTGCCAGCAGCTTAATGGTGGGCACTGAAGCTTTCTTT | CASSLMVGTEAFF | - | TRBV7-3 | few | TRBJ1-1
TGCGCCAGCAGTCAGCTCGGACAGCACAATGAGCAGTTCTTC | CASSQLGQHNEQFF | - | TRBV10-2 | - | TRBJ2-1
TGTGCCAGCGGGGAGATGGAGACCCAGTACTTC | CASGEMETQYF | - | TRBV11-3 | - | TRBJ2-5
TGCGCCAGCAGCCAAGAGACCCAATATTTCTCCTACGAGCAGTACTTC | CASSQETQYFSYEQYF | - | TRBV4-1 | - | TRBJ2-7
TGTGCCAGCAGCTTGGACCGAGGCTACGAGCAGTACTTC | CASSLDRGYEQYF | - | TRBV5-4 | few | TRBJ2-7
TGTGCCAGTAGTACAACTAGCGGCGGCTCCTACGAGCAGTACTTC | CASSTTSGGSYEQYF | TRBD2 | TRBV19 | - | TRBJ2-7
TGCGCCAGCAGCCAAGATGTTACGGGGAAGAGTGAGCAGTTCTTC | CASSQDVTGKSEQFF | - | TRBV4-1 | - | TRBJ2-1
TGTGCCAGCAGCCGAAGCGGGTACAATGAGCAGTTCTTC | CASSRSGYNEQFF | - | TRBV6-1 | - | TRBJ2-1
TGTGCCAGCAGCTTAGGAACGACAGGGTTGAGGTCCGAGCAGTACTTC | CASSLGTTGLRSEQYF | TRBD1 | TRBV7-2 | - | TRBJ2-7
TGTGCCAGCAGCCAGGGCGTTAGCTCCTACGAGCAGTACTTC | CASSQGVSSYEQYF | - | TRBV5-6 | - | TRBJ2-7
TGTGCCAGCATGGTGGCCGGAATTGCATGGTACGAGCAGTACTTC | CASMVAGIAWYEQYF | - | TRBV6-5 | - | TRBJ2-7
TGTGCCAGCAAGTCAGCCGACAGGGGAGATACGCAGTATTTT | CASKSADRGDTQYF | TRBD1 | TRBV7-9 | - | TRBJ2-3
TGTGCCAGCAGCCCAGGACTAGCGTCCTACGAGCAGTACTTC | CASSPGLASYEQYF | TRBD2 | TRBV9 | - | TRBJ2-7
TGCGCCAGCAGCTTGAGAGGTTTTAATGAAGCTTTCTTT | CASSLRGFNEAFF | - | TRBV5-1 | - | TRBJ1-1
TGTGCCAGCAGTTTAAGGCCAGGGCAGAACACTGAAGCTTTCTTT | CASSLRPGQNTEAFF | - | TRBV27 | - | TRBJ1-1
TGTGCCAGCTCACCACCGTCTACAGAAAGGAACCTTCTGTCTGGGGCCAACGTCCTGACTTTC | CASSPPSTERNLLSGANVLTF | - | TRBV18 | - | TRBJ2-6
TGTGCCAGCAGCTTAGCTCCGACACACTACAATGAGCAGTTCTTC | CASSLAPTHYNEQFF | - | TRBV7-7 | - | TRBJ2-1
TGTGCCAGTAGTATCTTATCTAGCGGGGGCCGCGGAGAGACCCAGTACTTC | CASSILSSGGRGETQYF | TRBD2 | TRBV19 | - | TRBJ2-5
TGCGCCAGCAGTGATCCCGGATACGAGCAGTACTTC | CASSDPGYEQYF | - | TRBV10-1 | - | TRBJ2-7
TGCGCCAGCAGCGCGAGACCGGGACAGACTAATCAGCCCCAGCATTTT | CASSARPGQTNQPQHF | TRBD1 | TRBV4-1 | few | TRBJ1-5
TGTGCCAGCAGTTTATGGGGACTAGCGGGAGGCACCGGGGAGCTGTTTTTT | CASSLWGLAGGTGELFF | TRBD2 | TRBV27 | - | TRBJ2-2
TGTGCCACCAGCAGAGCAGTCCTTGCTTCCGGGGAGACCCAGTACTTC | CATSRAVLASGETQYF | - | TRBV15 | once | TRBJ2-5
TGTGCCAGCAGTTACATCAGTATCTACGAGCAGTACTTC | CASSYISIYEQYF | - | TRBV6-5 | - | TRBJ2-7
TGCGCCAGCAGCGCGGGAACTTACAATGAGCAGTTCTTC | CASSAGTYNEQFF | - | TRBV10-1 | - | TRBJ2-1
TGTGCCAGCAAAAGACTAGCGGGGATCTCCTACGAGCAGTACTTC | CASKRLAGISYEQYF | TRBD2 | TRBV6-5 | - | TRBJ2-7
TGTGCCTGGAGTGTACAAGGCGGGGGCACTGAAGCTTTCTTT | CAWSVQGGGTEAFF | - | TRBV30 | once | TRBJ1-1